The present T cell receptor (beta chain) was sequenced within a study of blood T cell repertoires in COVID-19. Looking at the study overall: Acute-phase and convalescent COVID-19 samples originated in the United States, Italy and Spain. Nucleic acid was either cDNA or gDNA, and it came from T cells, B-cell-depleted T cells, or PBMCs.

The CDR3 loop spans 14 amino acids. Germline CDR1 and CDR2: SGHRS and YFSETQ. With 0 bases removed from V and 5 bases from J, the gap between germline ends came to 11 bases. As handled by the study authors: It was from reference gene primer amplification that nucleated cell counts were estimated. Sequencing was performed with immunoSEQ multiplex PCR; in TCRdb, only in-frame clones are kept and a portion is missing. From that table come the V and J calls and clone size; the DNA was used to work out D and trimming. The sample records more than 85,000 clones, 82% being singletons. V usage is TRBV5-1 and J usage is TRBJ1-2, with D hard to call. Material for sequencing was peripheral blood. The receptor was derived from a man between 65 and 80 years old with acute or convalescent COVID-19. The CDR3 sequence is CASSLDSTSYGYTF. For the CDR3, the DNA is TGCGCCAGCAGCTTGGACTCAACGTCGTATGGCTACACCTTC.